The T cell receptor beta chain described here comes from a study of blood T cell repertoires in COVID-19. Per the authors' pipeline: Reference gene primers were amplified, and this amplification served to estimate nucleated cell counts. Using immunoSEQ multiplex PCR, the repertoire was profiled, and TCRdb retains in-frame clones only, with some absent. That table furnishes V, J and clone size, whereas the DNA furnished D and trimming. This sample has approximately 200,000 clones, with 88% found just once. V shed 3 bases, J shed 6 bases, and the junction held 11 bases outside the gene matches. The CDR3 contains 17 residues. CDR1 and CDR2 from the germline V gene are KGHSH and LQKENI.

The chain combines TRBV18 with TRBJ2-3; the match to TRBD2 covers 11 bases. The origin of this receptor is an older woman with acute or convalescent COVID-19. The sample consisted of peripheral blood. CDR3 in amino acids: CASSPKALAGGEDTQYF. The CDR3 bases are TGTGCCAGCTCACCGAAGGCCCTAGCGGGAGGCGAGGATACGCAGTATTTT.